This T cell receptor (beta chain) originates from a study of cytomegalovirus exposure and HLA in healthy donors. Amplification used 60 Vbeta primers and 13 Jbeta primers. TCRdb's copy holds only in-frame clones and misses some; the assay was immunoSEQ multiplex PCR. This sample's table has 45,000 or so clones. This receptor was identified in a male donor in good health and CMV-seronegative. Sequencing was done on a sample of PBMCs.

The CDR3 sequence is CASTGTGPVNSNQPQHF. CDR3 nucleotide sequence: TGTGCCAGCACCGGGACAGGGCCCGTAAATAGCAATCAGCCCCAGCATTTT. V and J are TRBV5-5 and TRBJ1-5; TRBD1 matches at 9 bases. The CDR3 is made up of 17 amino acids. The V and J ends lost 6 bases and 0 bases, in that order; junction bases with no gene match: 10. The germline CDR1 and CDR2 sequences are SGHKS and YYEKEE (reference sequence).